This T cell receptor beta chain emerged from a study of blood T cell repertoires in COVID-19. Background on the study: Sites across the United States, Italy and Spain contributed samples from acute and convalescent COVID-19.

Method: immunoSEQ multiplex PCR; TCRdb's copy keeps in-frame clones and lacks some. Of around 30,000 clones in the sample, approximately 71% are singletons; the top ten hold roughly 17%. The V gene's germline CDR1 is SGDLS and CDR2 YYNGEE. The CDR3 sequence is 14 residues long. V lost 7 bases and J lost 7; bases outside the gene matches: 9. This sequence joins TRBV9 and TRBJ2-1, with 9 bases that match TRBD2. The sequenced sample consisted of peripheral blood. This TCR came from a human donor in a cohort sampled during active COVID-19. The CDR3 protein is CASGSSGSKNEQFF. DNA for the CDR3: TGTGCCAGCGGTAGTAGCGGGAGTAAAAATGAGCAGTTCTTC.